Described below is a single T cell receptor beta chain sequence and its context. Its antigen is as yet unknown. If patients had autoimmune disease history or systemic immunosuppression, they were excluded. The source of the sample is a study of OX40 agonist ivuxolimab in advanced cancers. The overall study: Patients were dosed with the agonistic anti-OX40 (CD134) antibody ivuxolimab.

V dropped 4 bases and J dropped 0 bases, with 13 bases sitting between them. There are 16 residues in the CDR3. Germline assignment: CDR1 SGHAT and CDR2 FQDESV (reference sequence). General observations from the study: On average, CD8+ T cells had more expanded clones than CD4+. Patients who responded partially at 0.1-3.0 mg/kg showed clonal expansion ranking among the lowest.

The table came from immunoSEQ multiplex PCR; TCRdb's copy has only in-frame clones and leaves some out. The sample includes 55,000 to 65,000 clones, around 85% of them seen just once. The rearrangement joins TRBV11-1 to TRBJ2-1; the D gene is possibly TRBD2 (6 bases). The receptor was derived from an adult with an advanced solid tumor such as melanoma, head and neck, liver or kidney cancer. The input for sequencing was CD4+ or CD8+ T cells sorted from blood, taken in a trial of the OX40 agonist ivuxolimab. CDR3 residues: CASSSRRGSSYNEQFF. The CDR3 DNA reads as TGTGCCAGCAGCTCCCGGAGGGGATCCTCCTACAATGAGCAGTTCTTC.